The 14 T cell receptor beta chains below were found in one sample sequenced in a study of cytomegalovirus exposure and HLA in healthy donors. In the PCR, 60 Vbeta and 13 Jbeta primers were used. Profiling relied on immunoSEQ multiplex PCR, and the TCRdb table lists in-frame clones only, not all of them. Altogether under 85,000 clones are present, roughly 76% being singletons, with the ten largest covering over 2.5%. The sequencing input was PBMCs. All receptors derive from a young man in good health and CMV-seronegative.

The chain's CDR3 is CASSRTGGGYGYTF. The CDR3, as DNA: TGTGCCAGCAGTAGGACAGGGGGCGGCTATGGCTACACCTTC. This chain joins TRBV27 and TRBJ1-2; 11 bases match TRBD1. Germline V gives CDR1 MNHEY, CDR2 SMNVEV (reference sequence). V shed 5 bases, J shed 4 bases, and the junction held 3 bases outside the gene matches. The CDR3 totals 14 residues.

This chain links TRBV19 with TRBJ1-5; 7 bases map to TRBD1. V shed 9 bases and J 7 bases; nucleotides not matched to a gene: 12. CDR1 is LNHDA, CDR2 SQIVND, per germline (reference sequence). CDR3 length equals 14 residues. CDR3 loop: CASAKQGSGQPQHF. The CDR3 DNA reads TGTGCCAGCGCAAAACAGGGGAGTGGGCAGCCCCAGCATTTT.

CDR3 DNA: TGTGCCAGCAGGGGACTCTTGTACGAGCAGTACTTC. Residues: CASRGLLYEQYF. V gene TRBV28 combines with J gene TRBJ2-5; possibly TRBD2 for D (6 bases). The DNA end favors TRBJ2-7, so the J call may be wrong. This CDR3 has 12 residues. Germline CDR1 reads MDHEN; CDR2 reads SYDVKM.

The CDR3 reads CASTRQRTGNSPLHF. The CDR3 nucleotides are TGCGCCAGCACCCGGCAGCGAACTGGGAATTCACCCCTCCACTTT. V is TRBV10-2 and J is TRBJ1-6; no firm D call. The CDR3 consists of 15 residues. Trimming took 7 bases from V and 7 from J, leaving 17 bases between them. In germline, CDR1 is WSHSY, CDR2 SAAADI.

This sequence joins TRBV7-3 and TRBJ1-1; D not resolved. Trimming cost V 4 bases and J 1 base, with 10 bases left between them. This CDR3 contains 14 residues. Germline loops: CDR1 SGHTA, CDR2 FQGTGA. The CDR3: CASSSAARNTEAFF. In DNA form, the CDR3 reads TGTGCCAGCAGCTCCGCGGCCAGGAACACTGAAGCTTTCTTT.

The chain joins TRBV5-6 to TRBJ2-3, with 9 nucleotides matching TRBD2. Losses at the gene ends were 0 bases for V and 2 bases for J; bases not matched to a gene: 10. This CDR3 contains 18 residues. Germline V gives CDR1 SGHDT, CDR2 YYEEEE. CDR3 loop: CASSLVFAGGRVTDTQYF. CDR3 coding DNA: TGTGCCAGCAGCTTGGTCTTCGCGGGGGGGCGAGTCACAGATACGCAGTATTTT.

This chain joins TRBV13 and TRBJ1-6, with a weak D call TRBD1 (6 bases). Trimming pared 5 bases from V and 2 bases from J, leaving 13 bases between. Germline-derived CDR1 and CDR2 are PRHDT and FYEKMQ (reference sequence). CDR3 length: 16 amino acids. The CDR3 DNA follows: TGTGCCAGCAGCCCGCACAGGGTAACCTATAATTCACCCCTCCACTTT. Amino acid sequence: CASSPHRVTYNSPLHF.

The CDR3 DNA reads as TGTGCCAGCAGTTTGGGACAGATGAACACTGAAGCTTTCTTT. This encodes CASSLGQMNTEAFF. The rearrangement links TRBV27 to TRBJ1-1, with 7 bases identical to TRBD1. The trim removed 3 bases at V and 0 bases at J, leaving 1 base unmatched. The CDR3 loop spans 14 amino acids. Germline CDR1 MNHEY, CDR2 SMNVEV (reference sequence).

The sample holds a few counts of this clone. The gene calls are TRBV19 and TRBJ2-1; 8 bases line up with TRBD2. J gave up 0 bases and V 3 bases, and 1 base lay outside the gene matches. The CDR3 is 15 residues long. Germline lookup yields CDR1 LNHDA and CDR2 SQIVND (reference sequence). The CDR3 is CASSMSGGSYNEQFF. The CDR3 DNA reads TGTGCCAGTAGTATGAGCGGGGGCTCCTACAATGAGCAGTTCTTC.

The chain employs TRBV4-2 and TRBJ1-2, with unresolved D. The V gene's germline CDR1 is LGHNA and CDR2 YNFKEQ. This CDR3 comprises 14 residues. Trimming stripped 0 bases from V and 7 bases from J, with 12 bases between. This CDR3 is CASSQEVGTSGYTF. CDR3 sequence (DNA): TGTGCCAGCAGCCAAGAAGTCGGTACGAGTGGCTACACCTTC.

This rearrangement joins TRBV6-1 to TRBJ1-1; D unclear. The CDR3 is made up of 14 amino acids. Trimming cost V 7 bases and J 1 base, with 13 bases left between them. Germline CDR1 reads MNHNS; CDR2 reads SASEGT. The CDR3 nucleotides are TGTGCCAGCAAATTCCTATCGCAGAACACTGAAGCTTTCTTT. This codes for CASKFLSQNTEAFF.

This clone was detected only a few times. The chain couples TRBV19 to TRBJ1-5, with 10 nucleotides matching TRBD1. CDR1 and CDR2 (germline): LNHDA, SQIVND (reference sequence). There are 13 residues in the CDR3. V lost 10 bases to trimming and J lost 6 bases; unmatched junction nucleotides: 6. The CDR3 reads CATRDRGFQPQHF. CDR3 bases: TGTGCCACCCGGGACAGGGGCTTTCAGCCCCAGCATTTT.

The chain uses TRBV11-2 and TRBJ2-3, with 9 bases fitting TRBD2. V lost 5 bases, J lost 4 bases, and 16 bases stayed unmatched. The CDR3 length is 18 residues. Germline CDR1 SGHAT, CDR2 FQNNGV. CDR3 sequence (DNA): TGTGCCAGCAGCCGATCACCTGGTGCGGGGGGGACCGCAGATACGCAGTATTTT. Translation: CASSRSPGAGGTADTQYF.

The table lists this clone with a count of one. The chain carries TRBV7-2 and TRBJ1-1; D remains ambiguous. The V end was cut by 4 bases, the J end by 6 bases, with 15 bases between. The germline CDR1 and CDR2 sequences are SGHTA and FQGNSA. The CDR3 is made up of 14 amino acids. CDR3 in DNA: TGTGCCAGCAGCTCTGTCCGCGCGTTGTCTGAAGCTTTCTTT. Translated: CASSSVRALSEAFF.